The 2 T cell receptor beta chains below come from one sample, sequenced in a study of T cell responses to AZD1222 COVID-19 vaccine. Method: immunoSEQ multiplex PCR; TCRdb's copy keeps in-frame clones and lacks some. The sample lists about 150,000 clones, 85% to 95% seen once, with roughly 1.3% in the top ten. This sample comprised peripheral blood, obtained on day 0 of AZD1222 vaccination. The source of these receptors is an adult in good health.

The chain is built from TRBV27 and TRBJ2-3; the match to TRBD2 covers 9 bases. Germline V lookup: CDR1 MNHEY, CDR2 SMNVEV (reference sequence). This CDR3 region has 15 residues. V dropped 3 bases and J dropped 5; count of bases not matched to a gene: 6. The CDR3: CASSLAGGALDTQYF. The CDR3 coding sequence is TGTGCCAGCAGTTTGGCGGGGGGGGCCCTAGATACGCAGTATTTT.

V usage is TRBV9 and J usage is TRBJ2-5; 12 positions agree with TRBD2. Germline CDR1 reads SGDLS; CDR2 reads YYNGEE. The CDR3 loop spans 15 amino acids. Trimming took 3 bases from V and 4 from J; bases not matched to a gene: 4. The CDR3 protein is CASSAGLAGTETQYF. As DNA, the CDR3 is TGTGCCAGCAGCGCCGGACTAGCGGGGACAGAGACCCAGTACTTC.